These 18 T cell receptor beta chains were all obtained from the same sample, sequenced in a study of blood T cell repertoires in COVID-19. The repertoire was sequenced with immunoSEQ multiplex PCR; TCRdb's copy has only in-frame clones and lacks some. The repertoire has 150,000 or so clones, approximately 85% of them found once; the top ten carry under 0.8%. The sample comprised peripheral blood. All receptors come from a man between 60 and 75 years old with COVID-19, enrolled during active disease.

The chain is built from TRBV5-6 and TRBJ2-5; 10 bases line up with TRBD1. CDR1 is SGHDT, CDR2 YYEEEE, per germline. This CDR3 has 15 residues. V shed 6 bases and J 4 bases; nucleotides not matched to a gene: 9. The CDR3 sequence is CASTRGQGMIETQYF. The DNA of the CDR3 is TGTGCCAGCACGCGGGGACAGGGGATGATAGAGACCCAGTACTTC.

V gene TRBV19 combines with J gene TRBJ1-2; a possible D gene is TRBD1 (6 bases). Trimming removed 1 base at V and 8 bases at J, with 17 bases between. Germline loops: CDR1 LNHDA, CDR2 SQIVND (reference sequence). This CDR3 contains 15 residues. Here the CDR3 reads CASSIGGGPAGGYTF. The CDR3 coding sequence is TGTGCCAGTAGTATAGGGGGGGGCCCCGCTGGCGGCTACACCTTC.

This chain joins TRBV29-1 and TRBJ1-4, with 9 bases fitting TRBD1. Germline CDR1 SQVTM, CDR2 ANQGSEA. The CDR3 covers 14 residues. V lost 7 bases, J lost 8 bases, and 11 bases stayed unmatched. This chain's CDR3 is CSGGGGQGSEKLFF. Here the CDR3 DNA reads TGCAGCGGTGGCGGGGGACAGGGAAGCGAAAAACTGTTTTTT.

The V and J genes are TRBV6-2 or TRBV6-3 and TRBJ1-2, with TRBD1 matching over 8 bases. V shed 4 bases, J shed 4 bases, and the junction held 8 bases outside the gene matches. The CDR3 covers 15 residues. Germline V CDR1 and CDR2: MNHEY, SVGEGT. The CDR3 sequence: CASSFVGQGGYGYTF. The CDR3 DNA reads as TGTGCCAGCAGTTTCGTCGGACAGGGTGGCTATGGCTACACCTTC.

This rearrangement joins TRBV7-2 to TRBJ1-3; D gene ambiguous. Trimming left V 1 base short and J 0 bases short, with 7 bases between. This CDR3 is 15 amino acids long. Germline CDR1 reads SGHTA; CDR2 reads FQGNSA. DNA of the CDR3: TGTGCCAGCAGCTTAGTACATACCTCTGGAAACACCATATATTTT. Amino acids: CASSLVHTSGNTIYF.

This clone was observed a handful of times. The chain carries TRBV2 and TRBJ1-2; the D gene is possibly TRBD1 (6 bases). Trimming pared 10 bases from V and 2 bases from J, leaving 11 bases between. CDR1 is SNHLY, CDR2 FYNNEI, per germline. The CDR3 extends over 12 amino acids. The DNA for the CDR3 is TGTGCCACTGGACAGATGAACTATGGCTACACCTTC. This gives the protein CATGQMNYGYTF.

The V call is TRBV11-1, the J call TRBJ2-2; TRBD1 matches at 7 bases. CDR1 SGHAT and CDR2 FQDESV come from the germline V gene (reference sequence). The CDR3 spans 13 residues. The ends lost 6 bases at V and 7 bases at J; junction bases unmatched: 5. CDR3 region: CASRQQGFGELFF. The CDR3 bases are TGTGCCAGCAGGCAACAGGGGTTCGGGGAGCTGTTTTTT. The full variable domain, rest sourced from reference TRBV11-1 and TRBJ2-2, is EAEVAQSPRYKITEKSQAVAFWCDPISGHATLYWYRQILGQGPELLVQFQDESVVDDSQLPKDRFSAERLKGVDSTLKIQPAELGDSAMYLCASRQQGFGELFFGEGSRLTVL.

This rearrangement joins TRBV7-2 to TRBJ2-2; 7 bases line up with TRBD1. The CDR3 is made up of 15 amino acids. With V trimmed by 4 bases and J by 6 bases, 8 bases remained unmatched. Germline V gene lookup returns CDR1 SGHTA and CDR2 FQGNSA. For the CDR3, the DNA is TGTGCCAGCAGCTACTACTCTACAGGGGCCGGGGAGCTGTTTTTT. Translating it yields CASSYYSTGAGELFF.

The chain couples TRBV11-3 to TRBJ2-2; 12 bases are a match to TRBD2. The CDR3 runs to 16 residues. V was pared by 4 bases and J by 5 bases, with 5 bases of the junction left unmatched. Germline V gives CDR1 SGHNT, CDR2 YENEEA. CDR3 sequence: CASSSGLAGNTGELFF. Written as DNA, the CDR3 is TGTGCCAGCAGCTCCGGACTAGCGGGGAATACCGGGGAGCTGTTTTTT.

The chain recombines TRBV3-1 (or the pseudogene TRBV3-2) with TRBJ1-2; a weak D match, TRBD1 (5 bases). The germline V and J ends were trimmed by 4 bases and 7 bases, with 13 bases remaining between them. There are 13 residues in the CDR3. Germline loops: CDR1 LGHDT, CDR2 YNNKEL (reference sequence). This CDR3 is CASSPTQGSGYTF. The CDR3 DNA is TGTGCCAGCAGCCCGACTCAGGGATCTGGCTACACCTTC.

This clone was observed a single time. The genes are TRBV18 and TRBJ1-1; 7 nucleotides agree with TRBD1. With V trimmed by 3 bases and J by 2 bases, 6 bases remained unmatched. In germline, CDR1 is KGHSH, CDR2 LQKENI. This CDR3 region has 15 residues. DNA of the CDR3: TGTGCCAGCTCACCCACCAGACAGGGAAACACTGAAGCTTTCTTT. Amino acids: CASSPTRQGNTEAFF.

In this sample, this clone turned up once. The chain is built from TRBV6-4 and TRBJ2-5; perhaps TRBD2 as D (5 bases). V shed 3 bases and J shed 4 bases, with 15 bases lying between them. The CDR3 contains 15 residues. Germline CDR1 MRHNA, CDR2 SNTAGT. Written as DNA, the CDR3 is TGTGCCAGCAGTGAGGACGGGCTGGCGGGAGAGACCCAGTACTTC. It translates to CASSEDGLAGETQYF.

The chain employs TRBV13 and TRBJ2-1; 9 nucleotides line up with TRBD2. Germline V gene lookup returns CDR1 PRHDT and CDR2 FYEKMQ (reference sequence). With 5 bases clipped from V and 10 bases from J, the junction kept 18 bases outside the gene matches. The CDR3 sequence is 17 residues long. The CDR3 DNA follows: TGTGCCAGCAGCCCGACTGCGGGAGGGCCCTCAACGGGCGAGCAGTTCTTC. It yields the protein CASSPTAGGPSTGEQFF.

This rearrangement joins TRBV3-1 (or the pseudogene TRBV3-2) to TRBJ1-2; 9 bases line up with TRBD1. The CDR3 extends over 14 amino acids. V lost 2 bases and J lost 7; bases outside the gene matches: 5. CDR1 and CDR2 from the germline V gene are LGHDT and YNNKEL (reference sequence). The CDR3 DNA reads TGTGCCAGCAGCCAACCCGGGACAGGGTTTGGCTACACCTTC. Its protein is CASSQPGTGFGYTF.

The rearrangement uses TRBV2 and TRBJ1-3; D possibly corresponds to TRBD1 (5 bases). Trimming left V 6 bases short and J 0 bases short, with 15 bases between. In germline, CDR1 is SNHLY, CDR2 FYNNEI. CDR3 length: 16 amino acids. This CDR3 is CASSSGTAYSGNTIYF. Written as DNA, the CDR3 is TGTGCCAGCAGCAGCGGGACGGCTTACTCTGGAAACACCATATATTTT.

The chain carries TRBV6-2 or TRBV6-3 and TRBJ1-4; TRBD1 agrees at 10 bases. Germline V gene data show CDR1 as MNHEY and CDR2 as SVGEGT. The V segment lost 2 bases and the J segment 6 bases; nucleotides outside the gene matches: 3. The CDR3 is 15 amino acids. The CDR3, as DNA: TGTGCCAGCAGTTACGCCGGGACAGGGGATGAAAAACTGTTTTTT. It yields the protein CASSYAGTGDEKLFF.

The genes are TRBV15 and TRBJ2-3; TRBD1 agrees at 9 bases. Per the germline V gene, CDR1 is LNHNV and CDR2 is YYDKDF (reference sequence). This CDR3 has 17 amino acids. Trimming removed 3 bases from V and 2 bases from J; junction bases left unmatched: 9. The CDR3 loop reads CATSSFPGQGLTDTQYF. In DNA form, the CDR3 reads TGTGCCACCAGCAGCTTTCCGGGACAGGGACTCACAGATACGCAGTATTTT.

CDR3: CASSVDGQGSAEQYF. The CDR3, as DNA: TGTGCCAGCAGCGTTGACGGACAGGGCAGTGCCGAGCAGTACTTC. V is TRBV7-9 and J is TRBJ2-7, with TRBD1 identical over 8 bases. V trimming: 5 bases; J trimming: 6 bases; junction bases outside the gene matches: 12. This CDR3 contains 15 residues. Germline V CDR1 and CDR2: SEHNR, FQNEAQ (reference sequence).